Listed here is a single T cell receptor (beta chain). Its antigen is undetermined. These data belong to a study of T cells in Graves' hyperthyroidism and ophthalmopathy. Study-level background: Before treatment of any kind, peripheral blood was taken at initial diagnosis. Notes on the study in general: A model using 13 V-J features told ophthalmopathy apart from stable hyperthyroidism.

A lack of ophthalmopathy progression within 18 months defined stable Graves' hyperthyroidism. Amplification of TCR beta CDR3 regions was performed using RNA transcripts as template. With the HTBI primer set, the TCR CDR3 went through a first round of RT-PCR. Each CDR3 protein gets one entry after TCRdb re-called the multiplex PCR reads with MiXCR. The data show roughly 710,000 distinct CDR3 sequences, around a third seen once. Deletions cut 4 bases from V and 5 bases from J, with 15 bases between. The CDR3 spans 14 residues. The germline V gene encodes CDR1 SGHRS and CDR2 YFSETQ. The sequencing sample was made of blood. The TCR originated in a woman aged 40 to 50 with Graves' hyperthyroidism. The rearrangement uses TRBV5-1 and TRBJ1-1; no definite D call. Here the CDR3 DNA reads TGCGCCAGCAGCCCCCGGGTCCCAGAGACTGAAGCTTTCTTT. Translating it yields CASSPRVPETEAFF.